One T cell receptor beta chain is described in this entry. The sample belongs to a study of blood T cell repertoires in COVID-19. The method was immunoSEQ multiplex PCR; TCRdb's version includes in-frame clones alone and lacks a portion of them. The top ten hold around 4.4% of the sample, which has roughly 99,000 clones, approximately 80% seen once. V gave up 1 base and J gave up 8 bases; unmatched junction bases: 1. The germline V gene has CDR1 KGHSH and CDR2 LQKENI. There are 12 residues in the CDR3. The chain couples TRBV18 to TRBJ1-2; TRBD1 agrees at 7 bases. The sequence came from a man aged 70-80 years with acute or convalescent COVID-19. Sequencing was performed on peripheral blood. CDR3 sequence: CASSPRQGGYTF. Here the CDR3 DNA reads TGTGCCAGCTCACCACGACAGGGCGGCTACACCTTC. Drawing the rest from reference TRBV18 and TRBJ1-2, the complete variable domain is NAGVMQNPRHLVRRRGQEARLRCSPMKGHSHVYWYRQLPEEGLKFMVYLQKENIIDESGMPKERFSAEFPKEGPSILRIQQVVRGDSAAYFCASSPRQGGYTFGSGTRLTVV.